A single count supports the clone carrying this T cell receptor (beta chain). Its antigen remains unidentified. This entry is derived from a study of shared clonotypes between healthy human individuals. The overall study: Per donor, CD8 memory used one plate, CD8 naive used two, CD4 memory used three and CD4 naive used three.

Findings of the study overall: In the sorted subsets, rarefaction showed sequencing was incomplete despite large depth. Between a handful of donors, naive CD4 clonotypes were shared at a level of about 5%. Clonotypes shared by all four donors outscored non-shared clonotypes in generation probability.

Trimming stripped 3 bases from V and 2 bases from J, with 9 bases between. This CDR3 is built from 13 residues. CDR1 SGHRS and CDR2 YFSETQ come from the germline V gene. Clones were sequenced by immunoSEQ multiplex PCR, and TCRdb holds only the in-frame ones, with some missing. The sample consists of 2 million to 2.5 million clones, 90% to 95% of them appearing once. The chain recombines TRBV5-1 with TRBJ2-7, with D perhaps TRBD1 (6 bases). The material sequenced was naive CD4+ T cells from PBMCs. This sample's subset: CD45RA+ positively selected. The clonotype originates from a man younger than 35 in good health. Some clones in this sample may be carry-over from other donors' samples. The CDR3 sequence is CASSSDRTYEQYF. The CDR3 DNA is TGCGCCAGCAGCTCGGACAGAACCTACGAGCAGTACTTC.